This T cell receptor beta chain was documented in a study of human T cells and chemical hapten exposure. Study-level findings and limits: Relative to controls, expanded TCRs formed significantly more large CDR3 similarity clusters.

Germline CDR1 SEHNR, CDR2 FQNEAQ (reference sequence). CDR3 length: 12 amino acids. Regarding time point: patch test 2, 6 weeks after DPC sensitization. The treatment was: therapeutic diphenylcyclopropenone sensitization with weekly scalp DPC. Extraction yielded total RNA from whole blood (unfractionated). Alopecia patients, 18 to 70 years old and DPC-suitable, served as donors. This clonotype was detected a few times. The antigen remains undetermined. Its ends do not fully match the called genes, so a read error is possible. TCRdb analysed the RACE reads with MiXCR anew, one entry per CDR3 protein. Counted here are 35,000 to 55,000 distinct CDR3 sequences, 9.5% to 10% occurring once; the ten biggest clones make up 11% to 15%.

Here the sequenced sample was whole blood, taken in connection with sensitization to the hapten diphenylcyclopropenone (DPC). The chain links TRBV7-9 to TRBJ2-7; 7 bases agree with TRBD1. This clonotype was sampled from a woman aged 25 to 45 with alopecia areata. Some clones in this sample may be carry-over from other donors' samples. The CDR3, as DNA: TGTGCCAGCAGCTTAGGTGACAGGGAACGGTGGTTC. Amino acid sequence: CASSLGDRERWF.